A single sample gave rise to the 21 T cell receptor beta chains below, sequenced in a study of regulatory T cells in long-lasting Graves disease. Time point given: persistent/refractory GD, antithyroid drugs over 5 years with positive TRAb. PBMCs provided the RNA from which the TCR library was made. Arm-PCR of CDR3 regions with iRepertoire HTBI primers generated TCR beta libraries. One entry per CDR3 protein results from TCRdb running MiXCR on the multiplex PCR reads. The sample contains under 500,000 distinct CDR3 sequences, roughly 20% of which appear only once. The specimen was peripheral blood mononuclear cells (PBMCs), collected when the disease was refractory, from a patient treated with antithyroid drugs. These receptors all come from a female donor with Graves disease.

This clonotype was counted at least ten times. The V and J genes are TRBV11-2 and TRBJ2-7, with 11 bases fitting TRBD1. This CDR3 has 14 residues. The germline gives CDR1 SGHAT, CDR2 FQNNGV. V dropped 5 bases and J dropped 2; count of bases not matched to a gene: 2. The CDR3 sequence is CASSQGQGAYEQYF. The CDR3 DNA follows: TGTGCCAGCAGCCAGGGACAGGGGGCCTACGAGCAGTACTTC.

The chain couples TRBV6-1 to TRBJ1-3, with D unclear. Trimming cost V 3 bases and J 0 bases, with 3 bases left between them. Germline values: CDR1 MNHNS, CDR2 SASEGT. CDR3 length equals 13 residues. The chain's CDR3 is CASSDVSGNTIYF. CDR3 nucleotides: TGTGCCAGCAGTGACGTCTCTGGAAACACCATATATTTT.

This clonotype was found a few times. The J gene is TRBJ1-6, the V gene TRBV28; weak D call: TRBD1 (5 bases). Deletions cut 3 bases from V and 4 bases from J, with 13 bases between. There are 16 residues in the CDR3. Looked up from germline, CDR1 is MDHEN and CDR2 is SYDVKM. Written as DNA, the CDR3 is TGTGCCAGCAGTTTTGCAGGGATGGGATATAATTCACCCCTCCACTTT. Protein product: CASSFAGMGYNSPLHF.

This chain joins TRBV6-2 or TRBV6-3 and TRBJ1-5; D call uncertain. The germline V gene has CDR1 MNHEY and CDR2 SVGEGT. With 2 bases removed from V and 3 bases from J, the gap between germline ends came to 11 bases. The CDR3 is 15 amino acids. CDR3: CASSYSSTANQPQHF. In nucleotides, the CDR3 is TGTGCCAGCAGTTACAGTAGCACCGCCAATCAGCCCCAGCATTTT.

In DNA, the CDR3 is TGTGCCAGCAGCGACGGGACTAGCGGGGTCCAAGAGACCCAGTACTTC. Its translation: CASSDGTSGVQETQYF. V usage is TRBV5-4 and J usage is TRBJ2-5; 13 bases agree with TRBD2. CDR1 and CDR2 (germline): SGHNT, YYREEE (reference sequence). The CDR3 is 16 residues long. J gave up 1 base and V 4 bases, and 4 bases lay outside the gene matches.

This chain joins TRBV4-2 and TRBJ2-5; D possibly corresponds to TRBD1 (5 bases). Between the trimmed V and J ends, which lost 0 bases and 5 bases, there was a span of 10 bases. This CDR3 contains 14 residues. Germline CDR1 LGHNA, CDR2 YNFKEQ. CDR3 sequence: CASSQDVAGETQYF. Here the CDR3 DNA reads TGTGCCAGCAGCCAAGATGTCGCAGGGGAGACCCAGTACTTC.

The V call is TRBV19, the J call TRBJ2-2; no firm D call. This CDR3 spans 15 amino acids. The germline V gene encodes CDR1 LNHDA and CDR2 SQIVND (reference sequence). Trimming stripped 5 bases from V and 5 bases from J, with 15 bases between. This CDR3 reads CASSHSTQRTGELFF. CDR3 coding DNA: TGTGCCAGTAGTCACAGTACCCAACGGACCGGGGAGCTGTTTTTT. Full variable domain (rest looked up from reference TRBV19 and TRBJ2-2): DGGITQSPKYLFRKEGQNVTLSCEQNLNHDAMYWYRQDPGQGLRLIYYSQIVNDFQKGDIAEGYSVSREKKESFPLTVTSAQKNPTAFYLCASSHSTQRTGELFFGEGSRLTVL.

The rearrangement uses TRBV19 and TRBJ2-5; 11 bases map to TRBD2. Germline loops: CDR1 LNHDA, CDR2 SQIVND (reference sequence). The CDR3 is made up of 15 amino acids. V was pared by 7 bases and J by 7 bases, with 11 bases of the junction left unmatched. The chain's CDR3 is CASNRLAGGQGTQYF. In DNA, the CDR3 is TGTGCCAGTAATCGTCTAGCGGGAGGACAGGGGACCCAGTACTTC. Full variable domain (remainder filled in from reference TRBV19 and TRBJ2-5): DGGITQSPKYLFRKEGQNVTLSCEQNLNHDAMYWYRQDPGQGLRLIYYSQIVNDFQKGDIAEGYSVSREKKESFPLTVTSAQKNPTAFYLCASNRLAGGQGTQYFGPGTRLLVL.

Details on this clonotype: At one boundary the junction diverges from the germline segment, which might be a read error. The V and J genes are TRBV7-2 and TRBJ2-4; no reliable D call. CDR1 and CDR2 (germline): SGHTA, FQGNSA. The CDR3 length is 15 residues. This chain's CDR3 is CASSLSSVAKNVQYF. The CDR3, as DNA: TGTGCCAGCAGCTTATCGTCCGTAGCCAAAAACGTTCAGTACTTC.

V gene TRBV24-1 combines with J gene TRBJ1-1, with 9 bases that match TRBD1. Trimming removed 3 bases from V and 7 bases from J; junction bases left unmatched: 14. Germline V lookup: CDR1 KGHDR, CDR2 SFDVKD. The CDR3 loop spans 17 amino acids. The CDR3 DNA reads TGTGCCACCAGTGATAGCAGCGGGACAGGGTTGATAAATGAAGCTTTCTTT. Translated: CATSDSSGTGLINEAFF.

This clonotype was picked up a small number of times. For the CDR3, the DNA is TGCAGTGCTAGTTCCCTAGCGGGAGGAGAAGAGACCCAGTACTTC. Amino acids: CSASSLAGGEETQYF. V is TRBV20-1 and J is TRBJ2-5; 11 bases are shared with TRBD2. The J segment lost 3 bases and the V segment lost 3 bases, leaving 6 bases of the junction unmatched. Germline V gives CDR1 DFQATT, CDR2 SNEGSKA (reference sequence). The CDR3 covers 15 residues.

V gene TRBV7-9 combines with J gene TRBJ1-6; 7 bases align to TRBD1. J was trimmed by 10 bases and V by 4 bases; bases with no gene match: 10. The germline V gene has CDR1 SEHNR and CDR2 FQNEAQ (reference sequence). This CDR3 comprises 15 residues. As DNA, the CDR3 is TGTGCCAGCAGCTCATCGGACAGGCGCGGCTCACCCCTCCACTTT. Its translation: CASSSSDRRGSPLHF.

This sequence joins TRBV10-3 and TRBJ2-1; D perhaps matches TRBD2 (5 bases). Trimming took 4 bases from V and 0 from J, leaving 10 bases between them. Germline values: CDR1 ENHRY, CDR2 SYGVKD. CDR3 length: 15 amino acids. CDR3 residues: CAISGGSISYNEQFF. The CDR3, as DNA: TGTGCCATCAGTGGCGGGTCGATCTCCTACAATGAGCAGTTCTTC.

This clonotype was counted ten times or more. V gene TRBV28 combines with J gene TRBJ2-7, with TRBD1 matching 8 bases. The CDR3 spans 14 residues. V shed 5 bases and J 6 bases; nucleotides not matched to a gene: 9. CDR1 and CDR2 (germline): MDHEN, SYDVKM. CDR3 sequence reads: CASSPARGHFEQYF. The DNA for the CDR3 is TGTGCCAGCAGTCCGGCCAGGGGGCATTTCGAGCAGTACTTC.

This clonotype was seen a handful of times. This rearrangement joins TRBV6-2 or TRBV6-3 to TRBJ1-2; D gene unclear. Germline V lookup: CDR1 MNHEY, CDR2 SVGEGT. The CDR3 consists of 16 residues. Trimming took off 2 bases at V and 4 bases at J, with 17 bases between the two ends. The DNA of the CDR3 is TGTGCCAGCAGTTACCCGGGCCATCTCAACCTCTATGGCTACACCTTC. This sequence encodes CASSYPGHLNLYGYTF.

This clonotype was seen at least ten times. This chain joins TRBV12-3 or TRBV12-4 and TRBJ1-1; D gene uncertain. The germline V and J ends were trimmed by 0 bases and 3 bases, with 8 bases remaining between them. The CDR3 has 14 residues. The DNA of the CDR3 is TGTGCCAGCAGTTTAGCCGGGAGGGACACTGAAGCTTTCTTT. Translation gives CASSLAGRDTEAFF.

The J gene is TRBJ1-5, the V gene TRBV5-1; D unresolved. Trimming took off 1 base at V and 2 bases at J, with 4 bases between the two ends. CDR3 length: 13 amino acids. Germline CDR1 is SGHRS and CDR2 is YFSETQ. CDR3 protein: CASSLMGNQPQHF. CDR3 coding DNA: TGCGCCAGCAGCTTGATGGGCAATCAGCCCCAGCATTTT. The full variable domain, rest sourced from reference TRBV5-1 and TRBJ1-5, is KAGVTQTPRYLIKTRGQQVTLSCSPISGHRSVSWYQQTPGQGLQFLFEYFSETQRNKGNFPGRFSGRQFSNSRSEMNVSTLELGDSALYLCASSLMGNQPQHFGDGTRLSIL.

V is TRBV6-2 or TRBV6-3 and J is TRBJ1-1, with D possibly TRBD1 on 5 matching bases. Trimming stripped 2 bases from V and 1 base from J, with 11 bases between. CDR3 length equals 15 residues. Germline assignment: CDR1 MNHEY and CDR2 SVGEGT. The CDR3, as DNA: TGTGCCAGCAGTTACCTCGACAGAAAGAACACTGAAGCTTTCTTT. Translating gives CASSYLDRKNTEAFF.

The rearrangement links TRBV25-1 to TRBJ2-5, with 9 nucleotides matching TRBD2. V was pared by 2 bases and J by 4 bases, with 11 bases of the junction left unmatched. CDR3 length equals 17 residues. Germline assignment: CDR1 MGHDK and CDR2 SYGVNS. CDR3 protein: CASSEKLAGGVGETQYF. In DNA form, the CDR3 reads TGTGCCAGCAGTGAAAAACTCGCGGGAGGGGTCGGAGAGACCCAGTACTTC.

This chain uses TRBV20-1 with TRBJ2-7; D remains ambiguous. V was cut by 5 bases and J by 4 bases, with 18 bases left in between. The germline CDR1 and CDR2 sequences are DFQATT and SNEGSKA (reference sequence). This CDR3 region has 14 residues. The CDR3: CSAPSGRAGYEQYF. The CDR3 nucleotides are TGCAGTGCTCCCAGTGGAAGGGCCGGGTACGAGCAGTACTTC.

Regarding this clonotype: Germline and junction disagree at one end, which may indicate a read error. This sequence joins TRBV12-3 or TRBV12-4 and TRBJ2-1; possible D gene TRBD2, 6 bases. CDR3 size: 14 residues. The CDR3 coding sequence is TGTGCCAGCACGGTCGGGGGAAAAAACAATGAGCGGTTCTTC. It specifies CASTVGGKNNERFF.